Reported below is one T cell receptor (beta chain). The specificity of this receptor is unknown. No base quality values were provided; no much bigger clone lies one nucleotide off. The data derive from a study of blood T cell repertoires in COVID-19 (dated by TCRdb to about 2020). In terms of the full investigation: Samples covering the acute and convalescent phases of COVID-19 were provided by collaborators in the United States, Italy and Spain. The material from the prospective study consisted of cDNA or gDNA derived from T cells, B-cell-depleted T cells, or PBMCs. The dataset comprised deeply sampled blood TCRbeta repertoires from subjects exposed to, actively infected with, or recovered from COVID-19. A freely available public database, intended as a resource for researchers studying the immune response to SARS-CoV-2, is where the repertoires were released. The samples were drawn from two sources: the first 160 participants of the ongoing ImmuneRACE study, and some 1,300 subjects contributed by 6 global collaborators. A de-identified subject ID, COVID-19 status, age in years and sex were almost always included in the sample metadata. HLA class I and class II types, where available, came from metadata supplied by the sample provider rather than from assay-based typing.

In the prospective study, participants were roughly 18 to 100 years old, resided in about 25 geographic areas of the United States, and were enrolled through a virtual design. Cohort assignment in the prospective study relied on participant-reported clinical history from a screening survey and a study questionnaire. Exposed participants had been in contact, within 2 weeks of entering the study, with a person who had a PCR-confirmed or clinician-diagnosed case of COVID-19. In the prospective study, mobile phlebotomists collected whole blood, serum and a nasopharyngeal or oropharyngeal swab from each participant. Participants in the prospective study had the option to provide additional blood draws and questionnaires over a roughly 2-month period. Prospective study blood samples were shipped either frozen or at room temperature before DNA extraction. TCRbeta CDR3 regions were amplified from genomic DNA by means of the immunoSEQ Assay, a bias-controlled multiplex PCR. The authors processed their data as follows. Nucleated cell counts per sample were estimated from amplification of reference gene primers within the assay. Sequence reads were collapsed and filtered to measure the absolute abundance of every unique TCRbeta CDR3 rearrangement. For each sample, productive Simpson clonality was calculated as the square root of Simpson's diversity index over productive rearrangements. Sourced from immuneACCESS, this table was stored by TCRdb with only in-frame sequences that have V and J called. A share of the clones is absent; for the studies checked, an unresolved V gene accounts for under half, and the remainder has no known explanation. The V and J calls and clone size come from that table; D and trimming were worked out from the DNA. This sample has roughly 250,000 clones in its table, and 85% to 90% of those were observed once. Around 0.87% of the sample lies in the top ten.

Spanning cysteine to phenylalanine, the CDR3 consists of 13 amino acids. CDR3 DNA is the only sequence kept; it has 39 bases, read in frame from the first base. From V the trimming removes 5 bases and from J it removes 5 bases, while the gene matches leave 1 base of the junction unaccounted for. From the germline V gene (reference sequence), CDR1 is LGHDT and CDR2 is YNNKEL. Study-level results and caveats: Clinical and demographic metadata were provided uncurated, with the amount varying by source and participant.

This receptor was taken from a man aged 50-59 years who had been exposed to COVID-19. What was sequenced was PBMCs or T cells enriched from blood (not recorded which). This chain joins TRBV3-1 (or the pseudogene TRBV3-2) to TRBJ1-5; 9 middle bases align to TRBD1. The DNA sequence is given as TGTGCCAGCAGCAGGACAGGGGATCAGCCCCAGCATTTT. The resulting protein is CASSRTGDQPQHF.